A single sample is the source of the 25 T cell receptor beta chains below, sequenced in a study of blood T cell repertoires in COVID-19. The table came from immunoSEQ multiplex PCR; TCRdb's copy has only in-frame clones and leaves some out. The table shows around 20,000 clones, with more than 85% occurring only once. Sequencing input: peripheral blood. Every receptor here comes from a woman aged 60-75 years with active COVID-19.

The chain carries TRBV29-1 and TRBJ1-1; D call uncertain. Germline CDR1 SQVTM, CDR2 ANQGSEA. V was pared by 2 bases and J by 2 bases, with 6 bases between. This CDR3 has 12 amino acids. The CDR3 spells CSVEQANTEAFF. Written as DNA, the CDR3 is TGCAGCGTTGAACAAGCCAACACTGAAGCTTTCTTT.

The chain combines TRBV10-3 with TRBJ1-1; D is perhaps TRBD1 (6 bases). This CDR3 comprises 15 residues. Trimming shortened V by 2 bases and J by 4 bases, and 14 bases separated the two germline ends. Germline V gene lookup returns CDR1 ENHRY and CDR2 SYGVKD. The CDR3 loop reads CAISESKGVATEAFF. CDR3 DNA sequence: TGTGCCATCAGTGAGAGTAAGGGGGTGGCCACTGAAGCTTTCTTT.

DNA for the CDR3: TGTGCCAGCAGCCAACAAAGGGAGGCCTACGAGCAGTACTTC. This sequence encodes CASSQQREAYEQYF. The rearrangement joins TRBV3-1 (or the pseudogene TRBV3-2) to TRBJ2-7; tentatively, D is TRBD2 (6 bases). The CDR3 has 14 residues. Germline CDR1 reads LGHDT; CDR2 reads YNNKEL (reference sequence). Trimming stripped 2 bases from V and 2 bases from J, with 10 bases between.

This rearrangement joins TRBV6-2 or TRBV6-3 to TRBJ2-2; TRBD2 matches 12 bases. This CDR3 has 19 residues. The trim removed 2 bases at V and 2 bases at J, leaving 9 bases unmatched. Germline loops: CDR1 MNHEY, CDR2 SVGEGT. The CDR3 reads CASSYRASGGASNTGELFF. The CDR3 coding sequence is TGTGCCAGCAGTTACCGGGCTAGCGGGGGGGCCTCAAACACCGGGGAGCTGTTTTTT.

The chain employs TRBV29-1 and TRBJ1-1; tentatively, D is TRBD1 (6 bases). The CDR3 covers 12 residues. Germline V lookup: CDR1 SQVTM, CDR2 ANQGSEA. Deletions cut 2 bases from V and 9 bases from J, with 13 bases between. The DNA of the CDR3 is TGCAGCGTTGAATTTGGGACAAAAAAAGCTTTCTTT. Protein sequence: CSVEFGTKKAFF.

The rearrangement uses TRBV4-1 and TRBJ2-4, with 8 positions matching TRBD2. Germline CDR1 is MGHRA and CDR2 is YSYEKL. With V trimmed by 8 bases and J by 0 bases, 15 bases remained unmatched. The CDR3 extends over 18 amino acids. This CDR3 is CASATLTGGAGAKNIQYF. As DNA, the CDR3 is TGCGCCAGCGCTACTCTAACGGGAGGGGCGGGAGCCAAAAACATTCAGTACTTC.

The chain is built from TRBV29-1 and TRBJ2-5, with D perhaps TRBD2 (6 bases). V was cut by 7 bases and J by 7 bases, with 19 bases left in between. This CDR3 has 13 amino acids. Germline values: CDR1 SQVTM, CDR2 ANQGSEA. DNA of the CDR3: TGCAGCGGACGGGACTTTGAGGGCGGGACCCAGTACTTC. Protein: CSGRDFEGGTQYF.

In the case of this clone: Relative to the germline gene, one junction end is altered; a read error may explain this. Other DNA sequences in this specimen translate into the identical CDR3. The chain recombines TRBV7-9 with TRBJ2-1; 10 nucleotides line up with TRBD2. Germline CDR1 is SEHNR and CDR2 is FQNEAQ (reference sequence). The CDR3 contains 14 residues. CDR3 nucleotides: TGCGCCAGCAGCTTAGGCCTAGCGGGGGTCAAGCAGTTCTTC. The encoded protein is CASSLGLAGVKQFF.

The J gene is TRBJ2-3, the V gene TRBV5-3, with D possibly TRBD1 on 6 matching bases. TRBV5-3 counts as an open reading frame of uncertain function. The germline V and J ends were trimmed by 6 bases and 2 bases, with 22 bases remaining between them. The CDR3 is 17 residues long. The CDR3 loop reads CARTRGIGLNFTDTQYF. The DNA of the CDR3 is TGTGCCAGAACCAGGGGCATCGGGCTGAATTTCACAGATACGCAGTATTTT.

The V call is TRBV5-6, the J call TRBJ2-7; D is possibly TRBD1 (7 bases). This CDR3 comprises 15 residues. V was trimmed by 3 bases and J by 2 bases, leaving 15 bases between them. Germline assignment: CDR1 SGHDT and CDR2 YYEEEE. The chain's CDR3 is CASSSRGRGAYEQYF. For the CDR3, the DNA is TGTGCCAGCAGCTCACGTGGCAGGGGGGCCTACGAGCAGTACTTC.

V usage is TRBV2 and J usage is TRBJ1-1, with 7 bases matching TRBD1. Germline V gives CDR1 SNHLY, CDR2 FYNNEI. V gave up 3 bases and J gave up 0 bases; unmatched junction bases: 7. The CDR3 is 16 residues long. CDR3 bases: TGTGCCAGCAGTGAGAGACCGGGACAGATGAACACTGAAGCTTTCTTT. It is translated as CASSERPGQMNTEAFF. Using reference TRBV2 and TRBJ1-1 for the parts outside the CDR3, the full variable domain is EPEVTQTPSHQVTQMGQEVILRCVPISNHLYFYWYRQILGQKVEFLVSFYNNEISEKSEIFDDQFSVERPDGSNFTLKIRSTKLEDSAMYFCASSERPGQMNTEAFFGQGTRLTVV.

V is TRBV5-1 and J is TRBJ2-5; 12 nucleotides line up with TRBD1. The CDR3 contains 15 residues. Germline V lookup: CDR1 SGHRS, CDR2 YFSETQ. Trimming at V came to 4 bases and at J to 7 bases, leaving 8 bases not matched to a gene. CDR3 region: CASSPGTGGFGTQYF. DNA for the CDR3: TGCGCCAGCAGCCCGGGGACAGGGGGCTTCGGGACCCAGTACTTC.

This clone was seen once. The chain employs TRBV5-4 and TRBJ1-2; 11 bases match TRBD1. J gave up 5 bases and V 4 bases, and 13 bases lay outside the gene matches. This CDR3 has 17 residues. Germline-derived CDR1 and CDR2 are SGHNT and YYREEE (reference sequence). The CDR3 sequence: CASSHALRGQGGYGYTF. The CDR3 coding sequence is TGTGCCAGCAGCCATGCCCTAAGGGGACAGGGGGGATATGGCTACACCTTC.

The rearrangement joins TRBV6-1 to TRBJ1-3, with D tentatively TRBD1 (5 bases). CDR3 length equals 15 residues. The germline V gene encodes CDR1 MNHNS and CDR2 SASEGT. The germline V and J ends were trimmed by 1 base and 2 bases, with 9 bases remaining between them. The CDR3 spells CASSEGGVTGNTIYF. DNA of the CDR3: TGTGCCAGCAGTGAAGGGGGGGTGACTGGAAACACCATATATTTT.

The chain links TRBV19 to TRBJ1-1; no firm D call. The length of the CDR3 is 13 residues. Germline V CDR1 and CDR2: LNHDA, SQIVND (reference sequence). V was shortened by 10 bases and J by 0 bases, with 12 bases between the two germline ends. CDR3 in amino acids: CATRLSMNTEAFF. Written as DNA, the CDR3 is TGTGCCACCCGACTGAGCATGAACACTGAAGCTTTCTTT.

The chain is built from TRBV12-3 or TRBV12-4 and TRBJ2-3; a possible D gene is TRBD2 (6 bases). V was shortened by 0 bases and J by 9 bases, with 10 bases between the two germline ends. CDR3 size: 13 residues. The CDR3 DNA reads TGTGCCAGCAGTTTAGCCTTGGGGGGAACGCAGTATTTT. Residues: CASSLALGGTQYF.

This clone came up a few times. The V gene is TRBV11-3, the J gene TRBJ2-2; the match to TRBD1 covers 8 bases. CDR3 length equals 18 residues. The trim removed 5 bases at V and 4 bases at J, leaving 15 bases unmatched. Germline V CDR1 and CDR2: SGHNT, YENEEA. CDR3 nucleotides: TGTGCCAGCAGCCCCACCCGTCAAGACAGGGGCGGCACCGGGGAGCTGTTTTTT. Its translation: CASSPTRQDRGGTGELFF.

The chain employs TRBV7-9 and TRBJ1-4; D possibly corresponds to TRBD1 (6 bases). This CDR3 spans 13 amino acids. V lost 3 bases and J 7 bases, leaving 9 bases between the germline ends. Germline values: CDR1 SEHNR, CDR2 FQNEAQ (reference sequence). CDR3 in amino acids: CASSFLDSEKLFF. The CDR3 nucleotides read TGTGCCAGCAGCTTTTTGGACAGTGAAAAACTGTTTTTT.

V gene TRBV6-5 combines with J gene TRBJ2-1; 8 bases are shared with TRBD2. The germline V gene has CDR1 MNHEY and CDR2 SVGAGI. V shed 6 bases and J 6 bases; nucleotides not matched to a gene: 10. The CDR3 length is 15 residues. The CDR3 DNA reads as TGTGCCAGCAGATCGGCCGGGGGGGTAGTCAATGAGCAGTTCTTC. Amino acid sequence: CASRSAGGVVNEQFF.

The genes are TRBV5-6 and TRBJ1-1, with D unresolved. Germline V lookup: CDR1 SGHDT, CDR2 YYEEEE. Trimming cost V 0 bases and J 1 base, with 10 bases left between them. This CDR3 has 15 amino acids. The CDR3 reads CASSLEPGRNTEAFF. The CDR3 DNA is TGTGCCAGCAGCTTGGAACCGGGTCGGAACACTGAAGCTTTCTTT.

The rearrangement joins TRBV25-1 to TRBJ2-3; TRBD1 is a possible D gene (5 bases). The CDR3 runs 13 residues. Trimming removed 8 bases at V and 4 bases at J, with 13 bases between. The germline V gene has CDR1 MGHDK and CDR2 SYGVNS. In DNA, the CDR3 is TGTGCCAGCCGGGCAGGGATGGCAGATACGCAGTATTTT. Translating gives CASRAGMADTQYF.

CDR3 nucleotides: TGTGCCAGCAGTGAAGCGCGGGGGACCGCCGTTGAGCAGTACTTC. Protein sequence: CASSEARGTAVEQYF. This chain uses TRBV2 with TRBJ2-7; TRBD2 matches 7 bases. Germline V lookup: CDR1 SNHLY, CDR2 FYNNEI. The J segment lost 7 bases and the V segment lost 0 bases, leaving 9 bases of the junction unmatched. The CDR3 consists of 15 residues.

This chain uses TRBV24-1 with TRBJ2-2; 10 nucleotides align to TRBD1. The ends lost 4 bases at V and 6 bases at J; junction bases unmatched: 7. There are 16 residues in the CDR3. Germline lookup yields CDR1 KGHDR and CDR2 SFDVKD. The DNA of the CDR3 is TGTGCCACCAGTGAGTCCGGGACAGGGGTGGCCGGGGAGCTGTTTTTT. Protein: CATSESGTGVAGELFF.

The chain joins TRBV7-9 to TRBJ1-1, with TRBD1 identical over 7 bases. The V gene end was trimmed by 5 bases and the J gene end by 5 bases; junction bases not matched to a gene: 5. The CDR3 runs to 13 residues. Per the germline V gene, CDR1 is SEHNR and CDR2 is FQNEAQ (reference sequence). The CDR3 loop is CASSLTGATEAFF. The DNA for the CDR3 is TGTGCCAGCAGCCTAACAGGGGCAACTGAAGCTTTCTTT.

This rearrangement joins TRBV9 to TRBJ1-1, with 7 bases fitting TRBD1. The germline gives CDR1 SGDLS, CDR2 YYNGEE. The trim removed 2 bases at V and 3 bases at J, leaving 4 bases unmatched. This CDR3 comprises 14 residues. The CDR3 nucleotides read TGTGCCAGCAGCGTGAGGGGGCAGGACACTGAAGCTTTCTTT. This translates into CASSVRGQDTEAFF.